This entry lists 29 T cell receptor beta chains sequenced from one sample in a study of naive and memory T cell subsets. An equimolar mix of two oligonucleotides served as the beta constant-region primer for TRBC1 and TRBC2. Ligated cDNA was amplified by four rounds of PCR with nested alpha and beta constant-region primers and SP2. One entry per CDR3 protein, called by TCRdb with MiXCR from the UMI-ligation and nested PCR reads. The sample holds around 160,000 distinct CDR3 sequences, under 25% seen once. Study-level points and caveats: Especially in CD8 cells, naive repertoires contained a few larger clonotypes, possibly CD45RA-re-expressing memory cells.

No antigen has been assigned to these receptors. Sequences were obtained from naive CD4+ T cells from blood. The receptors originated from a human donor in good health.

The chain employs TRBV6-5 and TRBJ2-1, with 11 bases matching TRBD2. The V gene end was trimmed by 3 bases and the J gene end by 6 bases; junction bases not matched to a gene: 7. Germline CDR1 MNHEY, CDR2 SVGAGI. This CDR3 contains 16 residues. The CDR3 loop is CASSYRTSGQTNEQFF. CDR3 sequence (DNA): TGTGCCAGCAGTTATCGGACTAGCGGGCAAACCAATGAGCAGTTCTTC.

The chain uses TRBV28 and TRBJ2-1, with D tentatively TRBD2 (5 bases). The germline V and J ends were trimmed by 5 bases and 4 bases, with 15 bases remaining between them. Germline assignment: CDR1 MDHEN and CDR2 SYDVKM. There are 15 residues in the CDR3. The CDR3 coding sequence is TGTGCCAGCAGTCTGCGTACGCCGGGGTACAATGAGCAGTTCTTC. Translating it yields CASSLRTPGYNEQFF.

The chain joins TRBV6-1 to TRBJ2-1, with 11 bases matching TRBD2. Unmatched junction bases numbered 4, after V lost 2 bases and J lost 7 bases. In germline, CDR1 is MNHNS, CDR2 SASEGT. The CDR3 consists of 15 residues. The CDR3 region has the DNA TGTGCCAGCAGTGAACGTACTAGCGGGAGTAATGAGCAGTTCTTC. It encodes CASSERTSGSNEQFF.

This chain joins TRBV9 and TRBJ2-5, with D perhaps TRBD2 (5 bases). This CDR3 spans 17 amino acids. V was clipped by 0 bases and J by 2 bases, with 17 bases between them. CDR1 is SGDLS and CDR2 is YYNGEE in the germline V gene. The DNA for the CDR3 is TGTGCCAGCAGCGTAGCACTATTGTTTCCGGGACAAGAGACCCAGTACTTC. Translating it yields CASSVALLFPGQETQYF.

This clonotype was counted at least ten times. The rearrangement joins TRBV19 to TRBJ1-1; D ambiguous. V gave up 3 bases and J gave up 0 bases, with 5 bases separating them. This CDR3 has 13 amino acids. Germline CDR1 and CDR2: LNHDA and SQIVND (reference sequence). The CDR3 is CASSITVNTEAFF. DNA of the CDR3: TGTGCCAGTAGTATTACAGTGAACACTGAAGCTTTCTTT.

J is TRBJ2-5 and V is TRBV28; 7 bases line up with TRBD1. Germline CDR1 and CDR2: MDHEN and SYDVKM. The length of the CDR3 is 14 residues. After removal of 2 bases from V and 5 bases from J, the junction contained 5 bases not matched to a gene. CDR3 DNA: TGTGCCAGCAGTTTAGACAGGGTCCTCGAGACCCAGTACTTC. Translation: CASSLDRVLETQYF.

CDR3 in amino acids: CASSLTGQGNTEAFF. The CDR3 bases are TGTGCCAGCAGCTTGACGGGACAGGGGAACACTGAAGCTTTCTTT. The chain combines TRBV11-1 with TRBJ1-1; 9 bases agree with TRBD1. Losses at the gene ends were 3 bases for V and 1 base for J; bases not matched to a gene: 3. The CDR3 length is 15 residues. Germline V gene sequence: CDR1 SGHAT, CDR2 FQDESV (reference sequence).

In this sample, this clonotype turned up a few times. The CDR3 DNA is TGCAGCGTTGGTGATAGCGGGAGAGCCGGGGAGCTGTTTTTT. Encoded protein: CSVGDSGRAGELFF. The rearrangement joins TRBV29-1 to TRBJ2-2; 9 bases agree with TRBD2. This CDR3 region has 14 residues. From germline, CDR1 is SQVTM and CDR2 ANQGSEA. With 4 bases clipped from V and 6 bases from J, the junction kept 6 bases outside the gene matches.

J is TRBJ1-4 and V is TRBV10-3, with a weak D call TRBD1 (5 bases). Germline V gene lookup returns CDR1 ENHRY and CDR2 SYGVKD. V was cut by 4 bases and J by 4 bases, with 16 bases left in between. The CDR3 sequence is 16 residues long. CDR3 loop: CAISAETDFSNEKLFF. For the CDR3, the DNA is TGTGCCATCAGTGCCGAGACAGACTTTAGTAATGAAAAACTGTTTTTT.

This clonotype was detected only a few times. J is TRBJ2-1 and V is TRBV20-1; D not certain. From germline, CDR1 is DFQATT and CDR2 SNEGSKA (reference sequence). The ends were cut back, 3 bases at V and 5 bases at J, with 11 bases in the middle. The CDR3 is 13 amino acids. The chain's CDR3 is CSARPDINNEQFF. CDR3 DNA sequence: TGCAGTGCTAGGCCCGATATCAACAATGAGCAGTTCTTC.

This clonotype has only a few counts. The genes are TRBV2 and TRBJ2-1; D remains unclear. CDR3 size: 11 residues. Germline assignment: CDR1 SNHLY and CDR2 FYNNEI. V gave up 2 bases and J gave up 10 bases, with 6 bases separating them. In nucleotides, the CDR3 is TGTGCCAGCAGTGAACTGGGAGAGCAGTTCTTC. The encoded protein is CASSELGEQFF.

The V and J genes are TRBV7-8 and TRBJ2-5; 12 nucleotides align to TRBD2. Per germline, CDR1 SGHVS and CDR2 FQNEAQ. The CDR3 contains 16 residues. The V segment lost 5 bases and the J segment 4 bases; nucleotides outside the gene matches: 8. For the CDR3, the DNA is TGTGCCAGCAGCCCTGACCTACTAGCGGGAGGAGAGACCCAGTACTTC. Translating gives CASSPDLLAGGETQYF.

In this sample, this clonotype turned up many times. The chain carries TRBV10-3 and TRBJ2-3; D not resolved. Germline loops: CDR1 ENHRY, CDR2 SYGVKD. V dropped 11 bases and J dropped 0 bases, with 15 bases sitting between them. This CDR3 is built from 14 residues. CDR3 amino acids: CASSLTSSTDTQYF. The CDR3 region has the DNA TGTGCCTCTTCGTTAACGTCTAGCACAGATACGCAGTATTTT.

The chain uses TRBV12-3 or TRBV12-4 and TRBJ2-4; 9 bases line up with TRBD1. V trimming: 6 bases; J trimming: 3 bases; junction bases outside the gene matches: 9. This CDR3 comprises 16 residues. The CDR3 sequence: CASSSYRGLIKNIQYF. The CDR3 DNA reads as TGTGCCAGCAGCAGCTACAGGGGGCTTATCAAAAACATTCAGTACTTC.

In its sample, this clonotype was seen a few times. The chain couples TRBV29-1 to TRBJ1-1; D is unclear. CDR1 and CDR2 (germline): SQVTM, ANQGSEA. V was shortened by 1 base and J by 1 base, with 4 bases between the two germline ends. The length of the CDR3 is 12 residues. The CDR3 is CSVEGQNTEAFF. The CDR3 region has the DNA TGCAGCGTTGAAGGGCAGAACACTGAAGCTTTCTTT.

This clonotype was detected only a few times. V is TRBV28 and J is TRBJ2-1; D not certain. CDR3 length equals 13 residues. Per germline, CDR1 MDHEN and CDR2 SYDVKM. The germline V and J ends were trimmed by 7 bases and 6 bases, with 13 bases remaining between them. The CDR3 here is CASTLTVPNEQFF. The CDR3 bases are TGTGCCAGCACCCTGACGGTACCCAATGAGCAGTTCTTC.

This clonotype has a count of ten or more. This chain uses TRBV5-6 with TRBJ2-1; 10 bases fit TRBD2. The germline V gene has CDR1 SGHDT and CDR2 YYEEEE. The CDR3 runs 15 residues. V was clipped by 2 bases and J by 8 bases; unmatched bases: 7. This chain's CDR3 is CASSFGLAGADEQFF. The CDR3 coding sequence is TGTGCCAGCAGCTTTGGGCTAGCGGGGGCCGATGAGCAGTTCTTC.

V gene TRBV12-3 or TRBV12-4 combines with J gene TRBJ2-7, with TRBD2 identical over 8 bases. V shed 5 bases and J 1 base; nucleotides not matched to a gene: 7. This CDR3 contains 15 residues. In DNA, the CDR3 is TGTGCCAGCAGTGACCCTAGCGGGCGTTCCTACGAGCAGTACTTC. Protein product: CASSDPSGRSYEQYF.

The chain couples TRBV6-5 to TRBJ1-2; 8 positions match TRBD1. Germline V CDR1 and CDR2: MNHEY, SVGAGI. The CDR3 loop spans 15 amino acids. With 2 bases clipped from V and 4 bases from J, the junction kept 6 bases outside the gene matches. The CDR3 here is CASSYPTGDGYGYTF. The CDR3 nucleotides read TGTGCCAGCAGTTACCCGACAGGGGATGGCTATGGCTACACCTTC.

This clonotype was counted many times. The chain couples TRBV20-1 to TRBJ2-5, with 10 positions matching TRBD1. CDR1 is DFQATT and CDR2 is SNEGSKA in the germline V gene (reference sequence). The V gene end was trimmed by 6 bases and the J gene end by 5 bases; junction bases not matched to a gene: 6. The CDR3 sequence is 13 residues long. The CDR3 DNA reads TGCAGTGCCCCTGGGACAGGGGTGGAGACCCAGTACTTC. Translated: CSAPGTGVETQYF.

This clonotype occurred a few times. V is TRBV5-1 and J is TRBJ2-1; TRBD1 aligns across 9 bases. The CDR3 is 15 amino acids. CDR1 is SGHRS and CDR2 is YFSETQ in the germline V gene. The V and J ends lost 3 bases and 8 bases, in that order; junction bases with no gene match: 9. CDR3 in amino acids: CASSSGTGKSDEQFF. Written as DNA, the CDR3 is TGCGCCAGCAGCTCCGGGACAGGGAAGTCGGATGAGCAGTTCTTC.

This clonotype was observed a few times. The chain employs TRBV6-1 and TRBJ1-5; perhaps TRBD1 as D (5 bases). Germline CDR1 and CDR2: MNHNS and SASEGT. V shed 2 bases and J shed 1 base, with 15 bases lying between them. The length of the CDR3 is 17 residues. This CDR3 reads CASSELRDGTSNQPQHF. The CDR3 DNA sequence: TGTGCCAGCAGTGAATTAAGGGACGGTACAAGCAATCAGCCCCAGCATTTT.

This chain joins TRBV7-9 and TRBJ2-3, with D unresolved. V gave up 4 bases and J gave up 5 bases, with 13 bases separating them. This CDR3 region has 14 residues. Germline V lookup: CDR1 SEHNR, CDR2 FQNEAQ (reference sequence). The CDR3 here is CASSSNVGKDTQYF. The CDR3 coding sequence is TGTGCCAGCAGCTCGAACGTTGGCAAAGATACGCAGTATTTT.

This clonotype was counted between two and nine times. The chain links TRBV12-3 or TRBV12-4 to TRBJ2-3; no definite D call. V was trimmed by 5 bases and J by 0 bases, leaving 18 bases between them. The CDR3 loop spans 17 amino acids. The CDR3 DNA follows: TGTGCCAGCAGTACCGATCGGGCAGCTTATAGCACAGATACGCAGTATTTT. Protein product: CASSTDRAAYSTDTQYF.

This clonotype has a handful of counts. The chain links TRBV5-6 to TRBJ2-3, with a weak D call TRBD2 (5 bases). The CDR3 spans 16 residues. With 0 bases removed from V and 1 base from J, the gap between germline ends came to 12 bases. Germline V gene sequence: CDR1 SGHDT, CDR2 YYEEEE. Written as DNA, the CDR3 is TGTGCCAGCAGCTTGGCCCGGGGTAAGGGCACAGATACGCAGTATTTT. It translates to CASSLARGKGTDTQYF. Using reference TRBV5-6 and TRBJ2-3 for the parts outside the CDR3, the full variable domain is DAGVTQSPTHLIKTRGQQVTLRCSPKSGHDTVSWYQQALGQGPQFIFQYYEEEERQRGNFPDRFSGHQFPNYSSELNVNALLLGDSALYLCASSLARGKGTDTQYFGPGTRLTVL.

This clonotype was detected only a few times. The chain uses TRBV9 and TRBJ2-7; perhaps TRBD2 as D (7 bases). This CDR3 has 13 residues. Germline loops: CDR1 SGDLS, CDR2 YYNGEE. V shed 3 bases and J shed 5 bases, with 12 bases lying between them. The DNA of the CDR3 is TGTGCCAGCAGCGGCCGCGGGGGCGACGAGCAGTACTTC. It translates to CASSGRGGDEQYF.

The chain recombines TRBV11-2 with TRBJ1-5; possibly TRBD1 for D (5 bases). Germline V CDR1 and CDR2: SGHAT, FQNNGV. This CDR3 is built from 15 residues. Trimming left V 4 bases short and J 3 bases short, with 13 bases between. Here the CDR3 DNA reads TGTGCCAGCAGCTCAAACGCCAGGGACAATCAGCCCCAGCATTTT. This codes for CASSSNARDNQPQHF.

The chain couples TRBV6-4 to TRBJ1-4, with a weak D call TRBD1 (5 bases). The length of the CDR3 is 15 residues. Trimming pared 2 bases from V and 8 bases from J, leaving 15 bases between. Per germline, CDR1 MRHNA and CDR2 SNTAGT. The CDR3 protein is CASSDNRGGFEKLFF. The CDR3 region has the DNA TGTGCCAGCAGTGACAATAGGGGAGGTTTCGAAAAACTGTTTTTT.

There are a few counts of this clonotype. The CDR3 loop is CSARLTDSAYEQYF. CDR3 DNA sequence: TGCAGTGCTCGATTGACGGACTCTGCCTACGAGCAGTACTTC. The gene calls are TRBV20-1 and TRBJ2-7, with D maybe TRBD2 (5 bases). The CDR3 totals 14 residues. The germline gives CDR1 DFQATT, CDR2 SNEGSKA (reference sequence). Trimming shortened V by 5 bases and J by 2 bases, and 16 bases separated the two germline ends.